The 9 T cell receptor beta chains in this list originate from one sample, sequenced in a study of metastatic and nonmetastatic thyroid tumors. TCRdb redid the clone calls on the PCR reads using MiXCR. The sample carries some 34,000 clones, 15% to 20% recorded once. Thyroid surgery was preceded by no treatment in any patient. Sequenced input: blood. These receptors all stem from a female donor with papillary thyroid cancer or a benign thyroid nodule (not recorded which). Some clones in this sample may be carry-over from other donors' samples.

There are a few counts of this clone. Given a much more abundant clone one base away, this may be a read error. CDR3: CSSTSRDGSNQPQHF. The CDR3, as DNA: TGTTCCAGCACCAGCAGGGACGGTAGCAATCAGCCCCAGCATTTT. The chain joins TRBV7-2 to TRBJ1-5; maybe TRBD1 (5 bases). The CDR3 has 15 amino acids. CDR1 is SGHTA, CDR2 FQGNSA, per germline.

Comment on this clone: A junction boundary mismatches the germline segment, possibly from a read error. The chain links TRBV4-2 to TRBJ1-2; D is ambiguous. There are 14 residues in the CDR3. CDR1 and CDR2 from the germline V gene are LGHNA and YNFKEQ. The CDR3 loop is CVSSQDGRDYGYTF. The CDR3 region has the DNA TGTGTCAGCAGCCAAGATGGTAGGGACTATGGCTACACCTTC.

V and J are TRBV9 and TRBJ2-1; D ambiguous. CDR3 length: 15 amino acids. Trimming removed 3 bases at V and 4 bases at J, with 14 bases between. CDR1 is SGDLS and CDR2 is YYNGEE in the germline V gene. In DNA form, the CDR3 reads TGTGCCAGCAGCGCAGTAAGCGTGGAGTACAATGAGCAGTTCTTC. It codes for CASSAVSVEYNEQFF.

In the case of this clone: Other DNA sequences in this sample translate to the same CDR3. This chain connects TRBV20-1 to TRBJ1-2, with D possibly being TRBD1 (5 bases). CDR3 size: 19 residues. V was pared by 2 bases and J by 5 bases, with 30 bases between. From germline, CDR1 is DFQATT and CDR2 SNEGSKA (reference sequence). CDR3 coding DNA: TGCAGTGCTAGACATCCACGGGACTTGGTCGTCCCAACTGGATATGGCTACACCTTC. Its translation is CSARHPRDLVVPTGYGYTF.

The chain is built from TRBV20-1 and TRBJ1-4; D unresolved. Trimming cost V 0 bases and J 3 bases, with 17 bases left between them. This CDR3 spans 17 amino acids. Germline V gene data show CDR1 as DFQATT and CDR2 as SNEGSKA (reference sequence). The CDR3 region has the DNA TGCAGTGCTAGAGATTCCCAGTGCGATTTGGCTAATGAAAAACTGTTTTTT. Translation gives CSARDSQCDLANEKLFF.

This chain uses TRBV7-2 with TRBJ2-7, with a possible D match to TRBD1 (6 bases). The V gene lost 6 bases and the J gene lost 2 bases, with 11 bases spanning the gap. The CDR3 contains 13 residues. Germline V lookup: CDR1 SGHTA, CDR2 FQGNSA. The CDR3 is CASRGTQPYEQYF. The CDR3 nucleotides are TGTGCCAGCAGAGGGACACAACCCTACGAGCAGTACTTC.

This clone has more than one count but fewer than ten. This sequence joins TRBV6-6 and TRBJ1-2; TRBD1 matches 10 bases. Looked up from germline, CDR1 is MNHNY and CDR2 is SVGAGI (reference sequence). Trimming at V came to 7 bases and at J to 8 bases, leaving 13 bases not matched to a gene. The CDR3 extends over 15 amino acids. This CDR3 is CASTKGTGVKAGYTF. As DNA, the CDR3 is TGTGCCAGCACCAAGGGGACAGGGGTTAAGGCGGGCTACACCTTC.

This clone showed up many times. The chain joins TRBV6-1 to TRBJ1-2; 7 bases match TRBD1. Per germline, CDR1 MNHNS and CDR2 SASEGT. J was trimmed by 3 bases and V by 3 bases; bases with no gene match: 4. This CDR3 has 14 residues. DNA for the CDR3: TGTGCCAGCAGTGACCCCGGGACAGACTATGGCTACACCTTC. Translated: CASSDPGTDYGYTF.

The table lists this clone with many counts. The CDR3 protein is CASSQEGQRVQETQYF. DNA for the CDR3: TGTGCCAGCAGCCAAGAAGGTCAGCGGGTTCAAGAGACCCAGTACTTC. The chain combines TRBV14 with TRBJ2-5, with D tentatively TRBD2 (6 bases). CDR1 and CDR2 (germline): SGHDN, FVKESK. V was pared by 0 bases and J by 2 bases, with 13 bases between. CDR3 length equals 16 residues.